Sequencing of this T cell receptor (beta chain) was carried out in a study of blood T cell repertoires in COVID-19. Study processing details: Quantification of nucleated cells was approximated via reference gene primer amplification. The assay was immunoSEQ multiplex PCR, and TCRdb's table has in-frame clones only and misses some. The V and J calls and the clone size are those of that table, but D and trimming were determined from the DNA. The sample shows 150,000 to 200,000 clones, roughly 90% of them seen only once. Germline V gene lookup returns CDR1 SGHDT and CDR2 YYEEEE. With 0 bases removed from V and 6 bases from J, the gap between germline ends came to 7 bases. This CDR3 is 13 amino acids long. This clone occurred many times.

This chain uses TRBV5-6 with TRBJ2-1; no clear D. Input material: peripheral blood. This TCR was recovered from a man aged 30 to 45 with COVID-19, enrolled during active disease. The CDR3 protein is CASSLATGNEQFF. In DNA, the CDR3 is TGTGCCAGCAGCTTGGCAACCGGCAATGAGCAGTTCTTC.